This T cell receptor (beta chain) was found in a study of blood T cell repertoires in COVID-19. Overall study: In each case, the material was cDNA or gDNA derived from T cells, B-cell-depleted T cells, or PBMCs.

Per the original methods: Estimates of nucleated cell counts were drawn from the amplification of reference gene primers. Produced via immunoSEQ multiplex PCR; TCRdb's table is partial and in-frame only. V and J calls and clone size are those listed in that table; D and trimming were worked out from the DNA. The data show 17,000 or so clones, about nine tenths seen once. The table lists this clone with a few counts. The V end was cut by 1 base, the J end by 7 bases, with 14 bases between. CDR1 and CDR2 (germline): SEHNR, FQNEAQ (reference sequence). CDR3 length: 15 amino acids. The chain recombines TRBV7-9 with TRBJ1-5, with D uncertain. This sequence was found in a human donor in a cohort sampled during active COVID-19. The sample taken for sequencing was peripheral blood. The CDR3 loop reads CASSLEAAGNQPQHF. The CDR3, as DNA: TGTGCCAGCAGCTTAGAAGCGGCCGGGAACCAGCCCCAGCATTTT.